The present T cell receptor beta chain was sequenced within a study of glioma-infiltrating T cells (TCRdb year 2016). About the investigation overall: Sequencing of TCR alpha- and beta-chain repertoires was performed on glioma tissue, on non-neoplastic brain tissue, and on matched peripheral blood mononuclear cells. The paired cohort was made up of three low-grade glioma patients, 8 or 9 primary glioblastoma patients and three non-glioma patients who contributed non-neoplastic brain tissue. To measure divergence between tissue and blood T-cell populations, each tissue-infiltrating repertoire was compared with the peripheral blood repertoire of the same patient. Broad study findings and their caveats: Small numbers underpinned the group comparisons: 8 or 9 glioblastoma patients, three low-grade glioma patients and three non-neoplastic patients. VJ-independent divergence between tissue and blood was lower than expected in non-neoplastic patients but higher than expected in all gliomas, particularly low-grade gliomas. Tissue and blood shared very few CDR3 sequences, a result attributed to high CDR3 diversity and limited sampling.

TCR alpha and beta CDR3 regions were amplified with the iRepertoire nested amplicon-rescue multiplex PCR (arm-PCR) platform from RNA. One-step reverse transcription and amplification used roughly 100-400 ng of tissue mRNA or PBMC total RNA as input. After bead purification, a secondary multiplex PCR added Illumina adapters, and libraries were gel-purified between 200 and 400 bp. Demultiplexing relied on internal 6-nucleotide barcodes carried by the libraries. Sequencing of the libraries was done on an Illumina MiSeq using 2x220 or 2x250 nucleotide paired-end reads. On the study's bioinformatics: Paired reads were merged with FLASH 1.2.11 and aligned to the GRCh37 human genome with BWA-MEM before extracting TRA and TRB reads. For V and J assignment, an IMGT-derived reference of cassette sequences and CDR3 motifs that included pseudogenes was used. Reads were translated in three frames, and productive CDR3s were defined as those with a C...FGXG motif and no stop codons. A clonotype was defined as a unique combination of a V-J cassette pair and a CDR3 amino acid sequence. Reads were filtered by Hamming distance, thresholded by each sample's sequence error rate in mapped regions. The public reads were reanalyzed by TCRdb: fastp trimming at Q25, MiXCR alignment, in-frame beta chains only. Identical CDR3 proteins give one entry, which carries the most common genes and DNA. TCRdb, rather than the study authors, made the V and J calls. In this sample the table shows around 130,000 distinct CDR3 sequences, under 30% of which occur a single time. Jointly, the top ten make up under 35% of the sample.

The table lists this clonotype with many counts. Its antigen is still unknown. The record has no base qualities; no much larger clone is one base away. The germline V gene (reference sequence) gives CDR1 as SEHNR and CDR2 as FQNEAQ. V drops 7 bases and J drops 2 bases, leaving 9 bases in between. Reading from cysteine to phenylalanine, the CDR3 counts 13 amino acids. CDR3 DNA is the only sequence kept; it has 39 bases, read in frame from the first base. This clonotype was obtained from a human donor with low-grade glioma or glioblastoma, undergoing nonglioma brain surgery, or in good health (not recorded which). Specimen: glioma tissue, nonneoplastic brain tissue, or PBMCs (not recorded which). The rearranged segments are TRBV7-9 and TRBJ2-1, with TRBD1 tentatively as D gene (5 bases match). The DNA is as follows: TGTGCCAGCACCCTGGACACCTACAATGAGCAGTTCTTC. Translated, it gives CASTLDTYNEQFF. Extended through the reference TRBV7-9 and TRBJ2-1 proteins, this CDR3 yields the full variable domain: DTGVSQNPRHKITKRGQNVTFRCDPISEHNRLYWYRQTLGQGPEFLTYFQNEAQLEKSRLLSDRFSAERPKGSFSTLEIQRTEQGDSAMYLCASTLDTYNEQFFGPGTRLTVL.